The 30 T cell receptor beta chains below were found in one sample sequenced in a study of cytomegalovirus exposure and HLA in healthy donors. PCR was performed using 60 Vbeta and 13 Jbeta primers. Assay: immunoSEQ multiplex PCR; the TCRdb copy retains only in-frame clones and omits some. The sample yields 130,000 or so clones, 77% seen once. The sample taken for sequencing was PBMCs. The source is a male donor in good health and CMV-seropositive.

The rearrangement links TRBV6-5 to TRBJ2-7, with 7 bases that match TRBD1. Looked up from germline, CDR1 is MNHEY and CDR2 is SVGAGI. CDR3 length: 13 amino acids. V shed 5 bases and J 7 bases; nucleotides not matched to a gene: 8. This CDR3 is CASSDEGAEEQYF. CDR3 coding DNA: TGTGCCAGCAGTGATGAGGGGGCGGAGGAGCAGTACTTC.

This chain uses TRBV6-5 with TRBJ2-5; 10 nucleotides agree with TRBD2. The CDR3 runs to 16 residues. With 1 base clipped from V and 4 bases from J, the junction kept 6 bases outside the gene matches. The V gene's germline CDR1 is MNHEY and CDR2 SVGAGI. CDR3 bases: TGTGCCAGCAGTTACTTGGAAGCGGGGGGGCGAGAGACCCAGTACTTC. This gives the protein CASSYLEAGGRETQYF.

This sequence joins TRBV7-6 and TRBJ2-1, with D tentatively TRBD1 (6 bases). CDR1 and CDR2 (germline): SGHVS, FNYEAQ. V lost 1 base and J lost 4, with 11 bases in between. This CDR3 contains 15 residues. The CDR3 bases are TGTGCCAGCAGCTTAGAGGGCGGACAGTACAATGAGCAGTTCTTC. Its translation: CASSLEGGQYNEQFF. The full variable domain, with the rest looked up from reference TRBV7-6 and TRBJ2-1, is GAGVSQSPRYKVTKRGQDVALRCDPISGHVSLYWYRQALGQGPEFLTYFNYEAQQDKSGLPNDRFSAERPEGSISTLTIQRTEQRDSAMYRCASSLEGGQYNEQFFGPGTRLTVL.

The CDR3 nucleotides are TGTGCCAGTAGTAGGGACAGCTCTGGGGCCAACGTCCTGACTTTC. Amino acids: CASSRDSSGANVLTF. The V call is TRBV19, the J call TRBJ2-6; the match to TRBD1 covers 7 bases. The germline V gene encodes CDR1 LNHDA and CDR2 SQIVND (reference sequence). Losses at the gene ends were 4 bases for V and 0 bases for J; bases not matched to a gene: 0. The CDR3 spans 15 residues.

The gene calls are TRBV5-1 and TRBJ1-1; a possible D gene is TRBD1 (6 bases). V lost 0 bases and J 3 bases, leaving 9 bases between the germline ends. CDR1 and CDR2 from the germline V gene are SGHRS and YFSETQ. CDR3 length equals 14 residues. The CDR3 bases are TGCGCCAGCAGCTTGGTAAAGGGGGACACTGAAGCTTTCTTT. It is translated as CASSLVKGDTEAFF.

This sequence joins TRBV7-2 and TRBJ2-3; 13 bases line up with TRBD2. There are 16 residues in the CDR3. CDR1 SGHTA and CDR2 FQGNSA come from the germline V gene. The ends lost 4 bases at V and 4 bases at J; junction bases unmatched: 5. The CDR3 DNA reads TGTGCCAGCAGCTCGGAACTAGCGGGGGGGCCAGATACGCAGTATTTT. It is translated as CASSSELAGGPDTQYF.

This clone has more than one count but fewer than ten. V gene TRBV6-4 combines with J gene TRBJ2-1; TRBD2 matches 9 bases. CDR1 is MRHNA and CDR2 is SNTAGT in the germline V gene. The CDR3 consists of 15 residues. J was trimmed by 9 bases and V by 2 bases; bases with no gene match: 8. CDR3 residues: CASSDQAGGQGEQFF. CDR3 DNA sequence: TGTGCCAGCAGTGACCAAGCGGGGGGCCAGGGTGAGCAGTTCTTC.

This sequence joins TRBV5-1 and TRBJ2-1; 10 nucleotides line up with TRBD2. The CDR3 consists of 15 residues. Germline CDR1 SGHRS, CDR2 YFSETQ. V shed 4 bases and J 5 bases; nucleotides not matched to a gene: 6. The CDR3 here is CASSPAAGGNNEQFF. The CDR3 DNA reads as TGCGCCAGCAGCCCGGCAGCGGGAGGGAACAATGAGCAGTTCTTC.

This chain uses TRBV18 with TRBJ1-5; D gene uncertain. The CDR3 is made up of 15 amino acids. V lost 3 bases and J lost 5, with 14 bases in between. Germline values: CDR1 KGHSH, CDR2 LQKENI. CDR3 amino acids: CASSPRGNSDQPQHF. The DNA for the CDR3 is TGTGCCAGCTCACCGCGAGGGAATAGTGATCAGCCCCAGCATTTT.

The J gene is TRBJ1-4, the V gene TRBV18, with 9 bases lining up with TRBD1. The germline V gene encodes CDR1 KGHSH and CDR2 LQKENI. The CDR3 spans 15 residues. V gave up 3 bases and J gave up 8 bases; unmatched junction bases: 7. The CDR3 here is CASSPLGQGGEKLFF. The CDR3 nucleotides are TGTGCCAGCTCACCTTTGGGACAGGGAGGGGAAAAACTGTTTTTT. The full variable domain, completed using reference TRBV18 and TRBJ1-4, is NAGVMQNPRHLVRRRGQEARLRCSPMKGHSHVYWYRQLPEEGLKFMVYLQKENIIDESGMPKERFSAEFPKEGPSILRIQQVVRGDSAAYFCASSPLGQGGEKLFFGSGTQLSVL.

The J gene is TRBJ2-3, the V gene TRBV5-6; weak D call: TRBD1 (6 bases). Trimming cost V 2 bases and J 3 bases, with 16 bases left between them. Germline lookup yields CDR1 SGHDT and CDR2 YYEEEE. The CDR3 has 16 amino acids. As DNA, the CDR3 is TGTGCCAGCAGCTTAACCTGGACAGCAATTACAGATACGCAGTATTTT. Its protein is CASSLTWTAITDTQYF.

The chain recombines TRBV19 with TRBJ2-3; 13 bases are shared with TRBD2. The junction had 10 bases not matched to a gene; V was cut back by 6 bases and J by 4 bases. The germline V gene encodes CDR1 LNHDA and CDR2 SQIVND (reference sequence). The CDR3 spans 17 residues. The CDR3 nucleotides are TGTGCCAGTAGGCCCAACAGACTAGCGGGAGGTGCAGATACGCAGTATTTT. It specifies CASRPNRLAGGADTQYF.

The genes are TRBV7-8 and TRBJ2-2, with 12 bases fitting TRBD1. The CDR3 is 19 amino acids. CDR1 and CDR2 (germline): SGHVS, FQNEAQ. V shed 5 bases and J 5 bases; nucleotides not matched to a gene: 15. CDR3 region: CASSPRDRGLDWRTGELFF. The CDR3 DNA reads TGTGCCAGCAGCCCCCGGGACAGGGGGCTAGATTGGCGGACCGGGGAGCTGTTTTTT.

This clone is a singleton in its sample. Different DNA sequences within this sample yield the same CDR3. V and J are TRBV18 and TRBJ2-7; D unresolved. The CDR3 extends over 14 amino acids. The V gene's germline CDR1 is KGHSH and CDR2 LQKENI. V dropped 0 bases and J dropped 3 bases, with 9 bases sitting between them. The CDR3 DNA reads TGTGCCAGCTCACCACCAACTGGCGGCTACGAGCAGTACTTC. Translation: CASSPPTGGYEQYF.

The table lists this clone with a count of one. The chain uses TRBV2 and TRBJ1-1; D may be TRBD1 (6 bases). With 6 bases removed from V and 2 bases from J, the gap between germline ends came to 10 bases. The CDR3 length is 13 residues. The V gene's germline CDR1 is SNHLY and CDR2 FYNNEI. CDR3 in DNA: TGTGCCAGCAGGAGACAGGAAAACACTGAAGCTTTCTTT. This translates into CASRRQENTEAFF.

The chain joins TRBV5-1 to TRBJ2-5; 7 bases align to TRBD1. The CDR3 loop spans 15 amino acids. Trimming took 3 bases from V and 3 from J; bases not matched to a gene: 8. Germline V lookup: CDR1 SGHRS, CDR2 YFSETQ. The CDR3 loop is CASSSVPGTEETQYF. CDR3 nucleotide sequence: TGCGCCAGCAGCTCCGTACCCGGGACAGAAGAGACCCAGTACTTC.

The rearrangement joins TRBV6-5 to TRBJ2-1; 11 nucleotides agree with TRBD2. CDR1 and CDR2 (germline): MNHEY, SVGAGI. J was trimmed by 3 bases and V by 6 bases; bases with no gene match: 1. The CDR3 totals 14 residues. The CDR3 reads CASRTSGGYNEQFF. CDR3 DNA: TGTGCCAGCAGAACTAGCGGGGGCTACAATGAGCAGTTCTTC.

This rearrangement joins TRBV9 to TRBJ1-2, with TRBD1 matching 8 bases. Trimming removed 5 bases from V and 7 bases from J; junction bases left unmatched: 16. This CDR3 has 16 amino acids. The germline V gene has CDR1 SGDLS and CDR2 YYNGEE. This CDR3 reads CASSPILRARGPGYTF. As DNA, the CDR3 is TGTGCCAGCAGTCCTATCCTGAGGGCCAGGGGGCCTGGCTACACCTTC.

The chain recombines TRBV2 with TRBJ1-2, with D tentatively TRBD1 (6 bases). Per germline, CDR1 SNHLY and CDR2 FYNNEI. The length of the CDR3 is 15 residues. Trimming removed 0 bases at V and 8 bases at J, with 16 bases between. Written as DNA, the CDR3 is TGTGCCAGCAGTGAAGCGGACAGCGTTTATTCGGGCTACACCTTC. Translated, it gives CASSEADSVYSGYTF.

This chain joins TRBV6-1 and TRBJ2-7, with 8 bases matching TRBD2. Germline V gene sequence: CDR1 MNHNS, CDR2 SASEGT. Trimming took 0 bases from V and 3 from J; bases not matched to a gene: 13. This CDR3 spans 18 amino acids. CDR3 in amino acids: CASSEALGVSGTYYEQYF. DNA of the CDR3: TGTGCCAGCAGTGAAGCGCTTGGGGTTAGCGGGACATACTACGAGCAGTACTTC.

The chain uses TRBV30 and TRBJ1-5, with D possibly TRBD1 on 6 matching bases. The ends were cut back, 0 bases at V and 8 bases at J, with 20 bases in the middle. Germline values: CDR1 GTSNPN, CDR2 SVGIG (reference sequence). The CDR3 sequence is 16 residues long. The CDR3 loop is CAWSVRGGQGDEPQHF. CDR3 in DNA: TGTGCCTGGAGTGTACGGGGGGGGCAGGGCGATGAGCCCCAGCATTTT.

This sequence joins TRBV6-5 and TRBJ1-2; D perhaps matches TRBD1 (5 bases). CDR1 is MNHEY, CDR2 SVGAGI, per germline. The V and J ends lost 5 bases and 3 bases respectively, with 16 bases between them. The CDR3 totals 15 residues. CDR3 protein: CASSPRGTGDYGYTF. The CDR3 DNA sequence: TGTGCCAGCAGTCCCCGGGGGACCGGGGACTATGGCTACACCTTC.

The V gene is TRBV5-1, the J gene TRBJ2-3, with D possibly TRBD1 on 6 matching bases. Germline assignment: CDR1 SGHRS and CDR2 YFSETQ. V gave up 4 bases and J gave up 5 bases, with 14 bases separating them. The CDR3 has 14 residues. The CDR3 sequence: CASSQRDILDTQYF. Here the CDR3 DNA reads TGCGCCAGCAGCCAACGGGACATTTTAGATACGCAGTATTTT. The whole variable domain, filled in from reference TRBV5-1 and TRBJ2-3, reads KAGVTQTPRYLIKTRGQQVTLSCSPISGHRSVSWYQQTPGQGLQFLFEYFSETQRNKGNFPGRFSGRQFSNSRSEMNVSTLELGDSALYLCASSQRDILDTQYFGPGTRLTVL.

This chain connects TRBV25-1 to TRBJ1-3, with 7 bases aligning to TRBD1. The germline V gene encodes CDR1 MGHDK and CDR2 SYGVNS. Trimming removed 6 bases from V and 0 bases from J; junction bases left unmatched: 8. The CDR3 totals 16 residues. CDR3 DNA: TGTGCCAGCAGCCGGGGACAGCCGAGCTCTGGAAACACCATATATTTT. As protein: CASSRGQPSSGNTIYF.

The rearrangement links TRBV7-8 to TRBJ2-7; 7 bases fit TRBD2. V lost 1 base, J lost 3 bases, and 3 bases stayed unmatched. Germline values: CDR1 SGHVS, CDR2 FQNEAQ. The CDR3 is 14 residues long. The CDR3 here is CASSLGRTSYEQYF. CDR3 nucleotide sequence: TGTGCCAGCAGCTTAGGGCGGACTAGCTACGAGCAGTACTTC.

The rearrangement joins TRBV18 to TRBJ1-1; unclear D gene. V dropped 2 bases and J dropped 2 bases, with 6 bases sitting between them. From germline, CDR1 is KGHSH and CDR2 LQKENI. This CDR3 has 13 amino acids. The CDR3 DNA sequence: TGTGCCAGCTCACCAAACGGTAACACTGAAGCTTTCTTT. This codes for CASSPNGNTEAFF.

This chain joins TRBV4-2 and TRBJ2-7; 11 nucleotides agree with TRBD2. Trimming took 3 bases from V and 4 from J; bases not matched to a gene: 11. CDR3 length equals 17 residues. Germline CDR1 LGHNA, CDR2 YNFKEQ. CDR3 in amino acids: CASSQELAGASPYEQYF. The DNA of the CDR3 is TGTGCCAGCAGCCAGGAACTAGCGGGGGCCTCTCCGTACGAGCAGTACTTC.

This chain uses TRBV10-3 with TRBJ1-2, with D possibly TRBD1 on 6 matching bases. The CDR3 runs to 13 residues. CDR1 and CDR2 (germline): ENHRY, SYGVKD. V was shortened by 7 bases and J by 5 bases, with 14 bases between the two germline ends. The CDR3 DNA is TGTGCCATCACTGCGGACAGACTATATGGCTACACCTTC. Protein product: CAITADRLYGYTF.

The genes are TRBV28 and TRBJ1-1; D is unclear. The CDR3 sequence is 14 residues long. Germline-derived CDR1 and CDR2 are MDHEN and SYDVKM. V lost 5 bases and J 1 base, leaving 11 bases between the germline ends. The CDR3 is CASSAPGQNTEAFF. The DNA of the CDR3 is TGTGCCAGCAGTGCGCCGGGTCAGAACACTGAAGCTTTCTTT. Looking up the rest from reference TRBV28 and TRBJ1-1 gives the full variable domain: DVKVTQSSRYLVKRTGEKVFLECVQDMDHENMFWYRQDPGLGLRLIYFSYDVKMKEKGDIPEGYSVSREKKERFSLILESASTNQTSMYLCASSAPGQNTEAFFGQGTRLTVV.

The chain links TRBV6-1 to TRBJ2-5, with D possibly TRBD2 on 5 matching bases. The CDR3 has 13 residues. Germline V gene data show CDR1 as MNHNS and CDR2 as SASEGT. The V and J ends lost 6 bases and 6 bases respectively, with 14 bases between them. The CDR3 loop reads CASSANGVKTQYF. In DNA form, the CDR3 reads TGTGCCAGCAGCGCCAACGGGGTTAAGACCCAGTACTTC.